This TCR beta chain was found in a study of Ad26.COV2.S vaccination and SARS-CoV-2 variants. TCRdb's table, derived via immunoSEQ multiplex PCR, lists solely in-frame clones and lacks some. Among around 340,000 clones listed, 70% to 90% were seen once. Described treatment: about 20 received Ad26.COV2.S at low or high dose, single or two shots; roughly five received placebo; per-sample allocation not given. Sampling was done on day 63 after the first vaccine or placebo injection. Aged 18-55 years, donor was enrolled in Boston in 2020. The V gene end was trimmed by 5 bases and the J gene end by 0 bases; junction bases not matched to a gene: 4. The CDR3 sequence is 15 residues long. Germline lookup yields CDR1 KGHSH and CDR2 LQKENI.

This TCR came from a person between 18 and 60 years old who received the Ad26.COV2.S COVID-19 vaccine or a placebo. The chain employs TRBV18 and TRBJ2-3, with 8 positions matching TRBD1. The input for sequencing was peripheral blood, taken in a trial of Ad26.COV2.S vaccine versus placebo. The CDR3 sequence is CASSSRTGSTDTQYF. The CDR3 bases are TGTGCCAGCTCATCCAGGACAGGGAGCACAGATACGCAGTATTTT.